The clone carrying this T cell receptor beta chain was detected many times. This record comes from a study of T cells in Graves' hyperthyroidism and ophthalmopathy. Across the whole study: Peripheral blood was acquired at first diagnosis, ahead of any therapy whatsoever.

Germline loops: CDR1 MGHRA, CDR2 YSYEKL. Trimming left V 1 base short and J 2 bases short, with 7 bases between. This CDR3 region has 14 residues. The blood sample was taken at first hyperthyroidism diagnosis, before any ophthalmopathy symptoms. The authors obtained PBMCs from roughly 10 ml of fresh peripheral blood. The TCR beta CDR3 regions underwent amplification using RNA transcripts as the source. HTBI primers drove first-round RT-PCR of the TCR CDR3. TCRdb re-called the multiplex PCR reads with MiXCR, one entry per CDR3 protein. Among some 600,000 distinct CDR3 sequences listed, approximately 14% were seen once.

This chain uses TRBV4-1 with TRBJ2-3; D remains ambiguous. Sample: blood. The clonotype was recovered from a woman in her 30s with Graves' hyperthyroidism that later progressed to Graves' ophthalmopathy. The DNA of the CDR3 is TGCGCCAGCAGCCAAGTAGAGAACACAGATACGCAGTATTTT. Protein sequence: CASSQVENTDTQYF.